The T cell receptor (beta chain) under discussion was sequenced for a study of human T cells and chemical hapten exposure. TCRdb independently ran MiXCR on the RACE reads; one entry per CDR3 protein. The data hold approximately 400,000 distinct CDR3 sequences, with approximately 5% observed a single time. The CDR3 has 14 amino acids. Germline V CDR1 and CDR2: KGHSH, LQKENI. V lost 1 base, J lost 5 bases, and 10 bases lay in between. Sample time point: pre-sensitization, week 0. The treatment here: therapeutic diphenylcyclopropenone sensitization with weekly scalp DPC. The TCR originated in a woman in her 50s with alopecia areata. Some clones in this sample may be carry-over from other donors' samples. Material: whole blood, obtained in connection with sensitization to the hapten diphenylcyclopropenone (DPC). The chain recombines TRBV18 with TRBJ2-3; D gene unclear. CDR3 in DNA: TGTGCCAGCTCACCACTTGTTTCCAAAGATACGCAGTATTTT. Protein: CASSPLVSKDTQYF. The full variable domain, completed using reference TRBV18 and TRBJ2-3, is NAGVMQNPRHLVRRRGQEARLRCSPMKGHSHVYWYRQLPEEGLKFMVYLQKENIIDESGMPKERFSAEFPKEGPSILRIQQVVRGDSAAYFCASSPLVSKDTQYFGPGTRLTVL.